Listed below are T cell receptor beta chains from one sample, sequenced in a study of blood T cell repertoires in COVID-19. TCRdb keeps only in-frame clones here, not all; method: immunoSEQ multiplex PCR. The table has over 60,000 clones, roughly 87% seen once. Sequencing used peripheral blood. The source is an elderly man with acute or convalescent COVID-19. CDR3s include the opening cysteine and the closing phenylalanine or tryptophan. A D gene is named only where the DNA matches it firmly. Part of the rows lack a size; the others show once, few, many or a class for expanded clones.

D gene: TRBD2; V gene: TRBV5-4; clone size: -; J gene: TRBJ2-3; CDR3 protein: CASSSGGSTDTQYF; CDR3 DNA: TGTGCCAGCAGCTCGGGGGGGAGCACAGATACGCAGTATTTT
D gene: -; V gene: TRBV11-1; clone size: -; J gene: TRBJ2-7; CDR3 protein: CASSLMRTAGEQYF; CDR3 DNA: TGTGCCAGCAGCTTAATGAGAACCGCGGGGGAGCAGTACTTC
D gene: -; V gene: TRBV9; clone size: -; J gene: TRBJ2-7; CDR3 protein: CASSVGEGRAYEQYF; CDR3 DNA: TGTGCCAGCAGCGTAGGAGAAGGCAGGGCCTACGAGCAGTACTTC
D gene: -; V gene: TRBV19; clone size: once; J gene: TRBJ1-5; CDR3 protein: CASRPGQTSNQPQHF; CDR3 DNA: TGTGCCAGTCGTCCGGGACAAACAAGCAATCAGCCCCAGCATTTT
D gene: TRBD1; V gene: TRBV6-6; clone size: -; J gene: TRBJ1-3; CDR3 protein: CASSRGQGARGNTIYF; CDR3 DNA: TGTGCCAGCAGCCGCGGACAGGGGGCGCGAGGAAACACCATATATTTT
D gene: TRBD2; V gene: TRBV18; clone size: -; J gene: TRBJ2-1; CDR3 protein: CASSPPLTSGPGNEQFF; CDR3 DNA: TGTGCCAGCTCACCACCCTTGACTAGCGGCCCCGGAAATGAGCAGTTCTTC
D gene: -; V gene: TRBV25-1; clone size: -; J gene: TRBJ1-2; CDR3 protein: CASRENYGYTF; CDR3 DNA: TGTGCCAGCAGGGAGAACTATGGCTACACCTTC
D gene: TRBD1; V gene: TRBV5-6; clone size: once; J gene: TRBJ1-1; CDR3 protein: CASLWTGLNTEAFF; CDR3 DNA: TGTGCCAGCCTATGGACAGGTTTGAACACTGAAGCTTTCTTT
D gene: -; V gene: TRBV6-5; clone size: -; J gene: TRBJ2-7; CDR3 protein: CASSYGGAAKEQYF; CDR3 DNA: TGTGCCAGCAGTTACGGCGGGGCCGCTAAGGAGCAGTACTTC
D gene: -; V gene: TRBV5-1; clone size: -; J gene: TRBJ2-1; CDR3 protein: CASRVTAYNEQFF; CDR3 DNA: TGCGCCAGCAGAGTCACGGCCTACAATGAGCAGTTCTTC
D gene: TRBD2; V gene: TRBV6-5; clone size: once; J gene: TRBJ2-7; CDR3 protein: CASQTSGRTYEQYF; CDR3 DNA: TGTGCCAGCCAGACTAGCGGGAGGACCTACGAGCAGTACTTC
D gene: TRBD1; V gene: TRBV10-3; clone size: -; J gene: TRBJ2-2; CDR3 protein: CDIRVRGTGELFF; CDR3 DNA: TGTGACATCAGGGTCAGGGGGACCGGGGAGCTGTTTTTT
D gene: -; V gene: TRBV11-2; clone size: -; J gene: TRBJ1-2; CDR3 protein: CASSPGGARGYTF; CDR3 DNA: TGTGCCAGCAGCCCTGGGGGGGCACGGGGCTACACCTTC
D gene: TRBD1; V gene: TRBV12-3/TRBV12-4; clone size: -; J gene: TRBJ2-5; CDR3 protein: CASSQGQGKTQYF; CDR3 DNA: TGTGCCAGCAGCCAGGGACAGGGGAAGACCCAGTACTTC
D gene: -; V gene: TRBV30; clone size: -; J gene: TRBJ1-4; CDR3 protein: CAWSPGQTNEKLFF; CDR3 DNA: TGTGCCTGGAGTCCCGGACAAACTAATGAAAAACTGTTTTTT
D gene: -; V gene: TRBV23-1; clone size: once; J gene: TRBJ1-4; CDR3 protein: CASRQGGEKLFF; CDR3 DNA: TGCGCCAGCAGGCAAGGAGGGGAAAAACTGTTTTTT
D gene: -; V gene: TRBV7-2; clone size: -; J gene: TRBJ2-7; CDR3 protein: CASILGGSYEQYF; CDR3 DNA: TGTGCCAGCATCCTAGGGGGTTCCTACGAGCAGTACTTC
D gene: -; V gene: TRBV10-3; clone size: -; J gene: TRBJ1-4; CDR3 protein: CAISDPTLIYKRDYEKLFF; CDR3 DNA: TGTGCCATCAGTGACCCAACTTTGATATACAAGAGGGATTATGAAAAACTGTTTTTT
D gene: -; V gene: TRBV5-5; clone size: -; J gene: TRBJ2-7; CDR3 protein: CASSLEAVLNEQYF; CDR3 DNA: TGTGCCAGCAGCTTGGAGGCGGTCCTTAACGAGCAGTACTTC
D gene: -; V gene: TRBV24-1; clone size: -; J gene: TRBJ1-2; CDR3 protein: CATSEGEGGYGYTF; CDR3 DNA: TGTGCCACCAGTGAGGGAGAGGGAGGCTATGGCTACACCTTC
D gene: TRBD1; V gene: TRBV5-1; clone size: -; J gene: TRBJ1-2; CDR3 protein: CASSPGQVNYGYTF; CDR3 DNA: TGCGCCAGCAGCCCAGGACAGGTTAACTATGGCTACACCTTC
D gene: TRBD2; V gene: TRBV27; clone size: -; J gene: TRBJ2-3; CDR3 protein: CASTSPSGNSVGTQYF; CDR3 DNA: TGTGCCAGCACCTCCCCCAGCGGGAATAGTGTTGGTACGCAGTATTTT
D gene: -; V gene: TRBV19; clone size: -; J gene: TRBJ1-3; CDR3 protein: CASSITGSSGNTIYF; CDR3 DNA: TGTGCCAGTAGTATCACAGGCTCCTCTGGAAACACCATATATTTT
D gene: TRBD2; V gene: TRBV5-1; clone size: -; J gene: TRBJ2-7; CDR3 protein: CASSPQGLADEQYF; CDR3 DNA: TGCGCCAGCAGCCCTCAGGGACTAGCAGACGAGCAGTACTTC
D gene: -; V gene: TRBV5-5; clone size: -; J gene: TRBJ1-6; CDR3 protein: CASSLGGFNSPLHF; CDR3 DNA: TGTGCCAGCAGCTTGGGTGGCTTCAATTCACCCCTCCACTTT
D gene: -; V gene: TRBV12-3/TRBV12-4; clone size: once; J gene: TRBJ2-1; CDR3 protein: CASSRGASEQFF; CDR3 DNA: TGTGCCAGCAGCCGCGGGGCGTCCGAGCAGTTCTTC
D gene: -; V gene: TRBV11-2; clone size: -; J gene: TRBJ2-3; CDR3 protein: CASSLAGNRVTDTQYF; CDR3 DNA: TGTGCCAGCAGCTTAGCGGGGAATCGGGTCACAGATACGCAGTATTTT
D gene: TRBD1; V gene: TRBV10-2; clone size: -; J gene: TRBJ2-1; CDR3 protein: CASSDPGQGNNEQFF; CDR3 DNA: TGCGCCAGCAGTGACCCGGGACAGGGGAACAATGAGCAGTTCTTC
D gene: TRBD2; V gene: TRBV18; clone size: -; J gene: TRBJ2-1; CDR3 protein: CASSPPSGGFNNEQFF; CDR3 DNA: TGTGCCAGCTCACCCCCTAGCGGGGGGTTCAACAATGAGCAGTTCTTC
D gene: -; V gene: TRBV3-1/TRBV3-2; clone size: -; J gene: TRBJ1-1; CDR3 protein: CASSQGVAEAFF; CDR3 DNA: TGTGCCAGCAGCCAAGGAGTTGCTGAAGCTTTCTTT
D gene: TRBD1; V gene: TRBV9; clone size: -; J gene: TRBJ1-6; CDR3 protein: CASSRTGGSPLHF; CDR3 DNA: TGTGCCAGCAGCCGGACAGGAGGATCACCCCTCCACTTT
D gene: TRBD2; V gene: TRBV7-3; clone size: -; J gene: TRBJ2-3; CDR3 protein: CASSSGLAGSTDTQYF; CDR3 DNA: TGTGCCAGCAGCTCGGGACTAGCGGGTAGCACAGATACGCAGTATTTT
D gene: TRBD1; V gene: TRBV6-5; clone size: -; J gene: TRBJ2-3; CDR3 protein: CASRDRGTPSQYF; CDR3 DNA: TGTGCCAGCAGGGACAGGGGGACCCCATCGCAGTATTTT
D gene: -; V gene: TRBV10-3; clone size: -; J gene: TRBJ1-6; CDR3 protein: CAISRGSNSPLHF; CDR3 DNA: TGTGCCATCTCAAGGGGATCAAATTCACCCCTCCACTTT
D gene: TRBD1; V gene: TRBV5-1; clone size: once; J gene: TRBJ1-2; CDR3 protein: CASSLAGQGGGYTF; CDR3 DNA: TGCGCCAGCAGCTTGGCAGGACAGGGTGGAGGCTACACCTTC
D gene: TRBD1; V gene: TRBV27; clone size: -; J gene: TRBJ1-5; CDR3 protein: CASSAGQGANQPQHF; CDR3 DNA: TGTGCCAGCAGTGCCGGACAGGGAGCAAATCAGCCCCAGCATTTT
D gene: TRBD1; V gene: TRBV27; clone size: -; J gene: TRBJ2-7; CDR3 protein: CASSLGAGGIYEQYF; CDR3 DNA: TGTGCCAGCAGTTTAGGGGCAGGGGGCATCTACGAGCAGTACTTC
D gene: TRBD2; V gene: TRBV4-2; clone size: once; J gene: TRBJ2-7; CDR3 protein: CASSQVPTAGVSYEQYF; CDR3 DNA: TGTGCCAGCAGCCAAGTCCCAACAGCGGGGGTCTCCTACGAGCAGTACTTC
D gene: -; V gene: TRBV7-3; clone size: few; J gene: TRBJ1-1; CDR3 protein: CASSSQGSNTEAFF; CDR3 DNA: TGTGCCAGCAGCTCTCAGGGATCTAACACTGAAGCTTTCTTT
D gene: -; V gene: TRBV18; clone size: -; J gene: TRBJ1-3; CDR3 protein: CASSPPPMSGINSGNTIYF; CDR3 DNA: TGTGCCAGCTCACCACCGCCAATGTCAGGCATCAACTCTGGAAACACCATATATTTT
D gene: TRBD2; V gene: TRBV23-1; clone size: -; J gene: TRBJ2-3; CDR3 protein: CASSRKLAGGQGTDTQYF; CDR3 DNA: TGCGCCAGCAGTCGGAAACTAGCGGGAGGTCAGGGCACAGATACGCAGTATTTT
D gene: -; V gene: TRBV7-3; clone size: -; J gene: TRBJ2-5; CDR3 protein: CASSPSLRHGETQYF; CDR3 DNA: TGTGCCAGCAGCCCCTCTCTCCGCCACGGGGAGACCCAGTACTTC
D gene: -; V gene: TRBV5-4; clone size: few; J gene: TRBJ2-7; CDR3 protein: CASSSDNIHYEQYF; CDR3 DNA: TGTGCCAGCAGCTCCGACAATATTCACTACGAGCAGTACTTC
D gene: TRBD1; V gene: TRBV5-6; clone size: few; J gene: TRBJ2-3; CDR3 protein: CASTYRGRTDTQYF; CDR3 DNA: TGTGCCAGCACATACAGGGGGAGGACAGATACGCAGTATTTT
D gene: TRBD1; V gene: TRBV6-5; clone size: -; J gene: TRBJ2-5; CDR3 protein: CASSYRTGWRKETQYF; CDR3 DNA: TGTGCCAGCAGTTACCGGACAGGGTGGAGAAAAGAGACCCAGTACTTC
D gene: -; V gene: TRBV25-1; clone size: -; J gene: TRBJ2-1; CDR3 protein: CASSEYGGTVLNEQFF; CDR3 DNA: TGTGCCAGCAGTGAATATGGAGGGACAGTCCTCAATGAGCAGTTCTTC
D gene: -; V gene: TRBV5-1; clone size: -; J gene: TRBJ2-3; CDR3 protein: CASSLGRERGTDTQYF; CDR3 DNA: TGCGCCAGCAGCTTGGGTCGGGAGCGGGGCACAGATACGCAGTATTTT
D gene: TRBD1; V gene: TRBV2; clone size: -; J gene: TRBJ1-1; CDR3 protein: CASLKQGGMNTEAFF; CDR3 DNA: TGTGCCAGCCTTAAACAGGGGGGGATGAACACTGAAGCTTTCTTT
D gene: -; V gene: TRBV5-1; clone size: -; J gene: TRBJ1-2; CDR3 protein: CASSRAGIDYGYTF; CDR3 DNA: TGCGCCAGCAGCAGGGCGGGAATAGACTATGGCTACACCTTC
D gene: -; V gene: TRBV30; clone size: -; J gene: TRBJ2-5; CDR3 protein: CALERGGGAKTQYF; CDR3 DNA: TGTGCCCTGGAAAGGGGGGGCGGCGCGAAGACCCAGTACTTC
D gene: TRBD1; V gene: TRBV5-4; clone size: -; J gene: TRBJ2-7; CDR3 protein: CASSLVDRGRYEQYF; CDR3 DNA: TGTGCCAGCAGCTTGGTGGACAGGGGACGCTACGAGCAGTACTTC
D gene: TRBD1; V gene: TRBV27; clone size: -; J gene: TRBJ1-6; CDR3 protein: CASSFRDSNSPLHF; CDR3 DNA: TGTGCCAGCAGTTTTCGGGACAGCAATTCACCCCTCCACTTT
D gene: TRBD2; V gene: TRBV9; clone size: -; J gene: TRBJ2-3; CDR3 protein: CASSNSAGGADTQYF; CDR3 DNA: TGTGCCAGCAGCAATAGCGCGGGGGGCGCAGATACGCAGTATTTT